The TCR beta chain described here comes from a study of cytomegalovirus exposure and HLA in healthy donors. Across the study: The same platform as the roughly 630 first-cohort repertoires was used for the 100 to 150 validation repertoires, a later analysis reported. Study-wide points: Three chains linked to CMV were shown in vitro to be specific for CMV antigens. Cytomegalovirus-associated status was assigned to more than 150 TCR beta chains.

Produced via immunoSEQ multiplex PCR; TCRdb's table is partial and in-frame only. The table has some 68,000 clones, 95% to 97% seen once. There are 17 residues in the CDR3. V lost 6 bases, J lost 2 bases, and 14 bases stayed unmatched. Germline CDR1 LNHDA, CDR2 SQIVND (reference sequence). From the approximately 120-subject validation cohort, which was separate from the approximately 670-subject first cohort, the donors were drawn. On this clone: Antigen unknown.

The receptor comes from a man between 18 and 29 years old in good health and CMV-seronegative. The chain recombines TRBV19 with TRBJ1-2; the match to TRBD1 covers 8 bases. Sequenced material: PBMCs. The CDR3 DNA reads TGTGCCAGTAGAACCAGGACAGGGACAAATTTAAACTATGGCTACACCTTC. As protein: CASRTRTGTNLNYGYTF. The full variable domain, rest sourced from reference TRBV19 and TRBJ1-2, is DGGITQSPKYLFRKEGQNVTLSCEQNLNHDAMYWYRQDPGQGLRLIYYSQIVNDFQKGDIAEGYSVSREKKESFPLTVTSAQKNPTAFYLCASRTRTGTNLNYGYTFGSGTRLTVV.